This T cell receptor (beta chain) is from a study of blood T cells in healthy people across ages. The CDR3 is made up of 13 amino acids. Germline V gene data show CDR1 as MNHEY and CDR2 as SVGEGT. V dropped 4 bases and J dropped 4 bases, with 11 bases sitting between them. It was with a sample-barcoded 5' primer and a J-beta primer mix that a second PCR of about 7 to 12 cycles was run. MiXCR was run by TCRdb on the 5' RACE reads, yielding one entry per CDR3 protein. In the table there are 800,000 or so distinct CDR3 sequences, just under 25% of which are singletons. Turning to this clonotype: Its target is unknown.

Whole-study findings and limits: Any conclusive comparison of naive versus antigen-experienced cells was prevented by using unsorted PBMCs. Comparison with aged donors showed that long-lived donors had more naive CD4+ cells and higher diversity.

Per sample, no less than 5 micrograms of total RNA were extracted. The same sample was also studied in work on T cells of mothers and their children. That paper adds: Study donors consisted of a few healthy Caucasian mothers and their six children.

The genes are TRBV6-2 or TRBV6-3 and TRBJ2-7, with TRBD1 as a possible D gene (6 bases). The specimen sequenced was blood. The TCR was taken from a boy younger than 18 in good health. CDR3 protein: CASSFQGMYEQYF. The CDR3 DNA is TGTGCCAGCAGTTTCCAGGGGATGTACGAGCAGTACTTC.